One and the same sample provided the 12 T cell receptor beta chains below, sequenced in a study of OX40 agonist ivuxolimab in advanced cancers. Method: immunoSEQ multiplex PCR; TCRdb's copy keeps in-frame clones and lacks some. Here the sample spans more than 70,000 clones, approximately 94% being singletons. Sequenced here: CD4+ or CD8+ T cells sorted from blood, sampled in a trial of the OX40 agonist ivuxolimab. Every receptor here comes from an adult with an advanced solid tumor such as melanoma, head and neck, liver or kidney cancer.

CDR3 DNA sequence: TGTGCCAGCACCCAGGGGACTAGCGGTTCCTACGAGCAGTACTTC. Amino acids: CASTQGTSGSYEQYF. The chain couples TRBV28 to TRBJ2-7; TRBD2 matches at 11 bases. CDR3 length: 15 residues. J gave up 1 base and V 7 bases, and 6 bases lay outside the gene matches. Germline CDR1 reads MDHEN; CDR2 reads SYDVKM. The entire variable domain, with the rest obtained from reference TRBV28 and TRBJ2-7, is as follows: DVKVTQSSRYLVKRTGEKVFLECVQDMDHENMFWYRQDPGLGLRLIYFSYDVKMKEKGDIPEGYSVSREKKERFSLILESASTNQTSMYLCASTQGTSGSYEQYFGPGTRLTVT.

The chain couples TRBV10-2 to TRBJ2-5; D tentatively reads TRBD1 or TRBD2 (5 bases each). This CDR3 region has 18 residues. Deletions cut 2 bases from V and 1 base from J, with 20 bases between. The V gene's germline CDR1 is WSHSY and CDR2 SAAADI. CDR3 sequence reads: CASSEEGVRVPLQETQYF. For the CDR3, the DNA is TGCGCCAGCAGTGAGGAGGGAGTCAGGGTCCCTCTCCAAGAGACCCAGTACTTC.

This clone was seen only a few times. This chain uses TRBV5-4 with TRBJ1-2, with a tentative D call TRBD1 (6 bases). CDR3 length equals 15 residues. CDR1 is SGHNT and CDR2 is YYREEE in the germline V gene (reference sequence). The germline V and J ends were trimmed by 2 bases and 4 bases, with 15 bases remaining between them. This CDR3 reads CASSLQGVSSYGYTF. The CDR3 DNA sequence: TGTGCCAGCAGCTTACAGGGCGTATCAAGCTATGGCTACACCTTC.

The gene calls are TRBV19 and TRBJ2-5; 10 bases map to TRBD2. The CDR3 has 17 amino acids. After removal of 2 bases from V and 4 bases from J, the junction contained 10 bases not matched to a gene. Looked up from germline, CDR1 is LNHDA and CDR2 is SQIVND (reference sequence). CDR3 sequence (DNA): TGTGCCAGTAGTATAAAGGGTAGCGGGAGGCCGGGAGAGACCCAGTACTTC. Its translation: CASSIKGSGRPGETQYF.

V gene TRBV9 combines with J gene TRBJ2-3; the D gene is possibly TRBD1 (6 bases). Germline CDR1 and CDR2: SGDLS and YYNGEE. The germline V and J ends were trimmed by 3 bases and 4 bases, with 9 bases remaining between them. The CDR3 has 13 residues. The CDR3 DNA reads TGTGCCAGCAGCGCACAGGGTGCAGATACGCAGTATTTT. This translates into CASSAQGADTQYF.

The genes are TRBV19 and TRBJ1-2; D may be TRBD1 (6 bases). CDR1 is LNHDA, CDR2 SQIVND, per germline (reference sequence). Between the trimmed V and J ends, which lost 7 bases and 5 bases, there was a span of 14 bases. The length of the CDR3 is 13 residues. CDR3 loop: CASTSDRNYGYTF. CDR3 DNA sequence: TGTGCCAGTACCTCCGACAGGAATTATGGCTACACCTTC.

This rearrangement joins TRBV9 to TRBJ2-2; D not resolved. Germline lookup yields CDR1 SGDLS and CDR2 YYNGEE. The CDR3 consists of 16 residues. V shed 0 bases and J shed 6 bases, with 15 bases lying between them. The CDR3 reads CASSVVVRAGAGELFF. The CDR3 region has the DNA TGTGCCAGCAGCGTAGTGGTAAGGGCAGGTGCCGGGGAGCTGTTTTTT.

V gene TRBV15 combines with J gene TRBJ1-2; the match to TRBD1 covers 7 bases. The CDR3 extends over 16 amino acids. V lost 0 bases and J lost 3; bases outside the gene matches: 7. The germline gives CDR1 LNHNV, CDR2 YYDKDF (reference sequence). This CDR3 reads CATSRDLTGADYGYTF. The CDR3 nucleotides read TGTGCCACCAGCAGAGATCTAACAGGGGCGGACTATGGCTACACCTTC.

This chain's CDR3 is CASSIMVFSSYNEQFF. CDR3 sequence (DNA): TGTGCCAGTAGTATAATGGTTTTCAGCTCCTACAATGAGCAGTTCTTC. The genes are TRBV19 and TRBJ2-1; the D is unclear. V lost 2 bases and J 0 bases, leaving 11 bases between the germline ends. The CDR3 contains 16 residues. CDR1 and CDR2 from the germline V gene are LNHDA and SQIVND (reference sequence).

The chain has TRBV19 and TRBJ2-1; 7 nucleotides agree with TRBD1. The CDR3 is made up of 15 amino acids. The V gene's germline CDR1 is LNHDA and CDR2 SQIVND (reference sequence). Trimming removed 6 bases from V and 5 bases from J; junction bases left unmatched: 10. DNA of the CDR3: TGTGCCAGTAGGGACCCGGGACAGCCTAACAATGAGCAGTTCTTC. It specifies CASRDPGQPNNEQFF. The variable domain in full, with the rest retrieved from reference TRBV19 and TRBJ2-1, is DGGITQSPKYLFRKEGQNVTLSCEQNLNHDAMYWYRQDPGQGLRLIYYSQIVNDFQKGDIAEGYSVSREKKESFPLTVTSAQKNPTAFYLCASRDPGQPNNEQFFGPGTRLTVL.

CDR3 amino acids: CSVEGTGVNTEAFF. CDR3 DNA sequence: TGCAGCGTTGAAGGGACAGGGGTGAACACTGAAGCTTTCTTT. The J gene is TRBJ1-1, the V gene TRBV29-1; TRBD1 matches 9 bases. CDR1 is SQVTM and CDR2 is ANQGSEA in the germline V gene. The V and J ends lost 1 base and 0 bases, in that order; junction bases with no gene match: 0. The CDR3 extends over 14 amino acids.

V and J are TRBV29-1 and TRBJ2-1, with TRBD1 matching over 12 bases. The germline gives CDR1 SQVTM, CDR2 ANQGSEA. This CDR3 region has 16 residues. The trim removed 0 bases at V and 8 bases at J, leaving 8 bases unmatched. The CDR3 DNA sequence: TGCAGCGTTGAAGATCTGGGGGACAGGGGGCGCGATGAGCAGTTCTTC. Protein sequence: CSVEDLGDRGRDEQFF.